This T cell receptor (beta chain) comes out of a study of cytomegalovirus exposure and HLA in healthy donors. Germline V CDR1 and CDR2: MGHRA, YSYEKL. Trimming took 5 bases from V and 3 from J, leaving 14 bases between them. The CDR3 totals 14 residues. Study-wide results and caveats: Most TCR sequences were rare, but some public TCRs occurred in many donors. Most subjects' HLA-A and HLA-B alleles were reportedly predicted from TCR beta sequences.

Notes on this clone: The antigen remains undetermined.

With 60 Vbeta and 13 Jbeta primers, the PCR was carried out. Sequencing was performed with immunoSEQ multiplex PCR; in TCRdb, only in-frame clones are kept and a portion is missing. The table has 90,000 or so clones, roughly 80% seen once; the top ten hold 2% to 2.5%. Sequenced input: PBMCs. This TCR came from a boy aged 5-17 years in good health and CMV-seronegative. V usage is TRBV4-1 and J usage is TRBJ2-7; tentatively, D is TRBD1 (6 bases). The CDR3 DNA sequence: TGCGCCAGCAGCACTGAGTGGGGACACTACGAGCAGTACTTC. Protein sequence: CASSTEWGHYEQYF.